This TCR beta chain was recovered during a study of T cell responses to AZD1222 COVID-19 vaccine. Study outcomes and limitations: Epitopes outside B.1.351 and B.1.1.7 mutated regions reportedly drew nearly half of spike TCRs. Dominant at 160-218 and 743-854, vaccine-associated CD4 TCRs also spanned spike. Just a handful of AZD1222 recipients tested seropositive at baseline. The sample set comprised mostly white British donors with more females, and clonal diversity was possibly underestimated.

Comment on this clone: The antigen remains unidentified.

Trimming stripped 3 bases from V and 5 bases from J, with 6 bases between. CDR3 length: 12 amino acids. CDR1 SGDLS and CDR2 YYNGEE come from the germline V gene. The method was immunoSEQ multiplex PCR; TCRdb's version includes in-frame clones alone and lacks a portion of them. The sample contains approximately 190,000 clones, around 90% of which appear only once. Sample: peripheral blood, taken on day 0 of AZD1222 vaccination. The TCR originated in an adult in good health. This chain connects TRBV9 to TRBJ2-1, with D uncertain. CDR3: CASSAHDNEQFF. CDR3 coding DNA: TGTGCCAGCAGCGCACATGACAATGAGCAGTTCTTC.